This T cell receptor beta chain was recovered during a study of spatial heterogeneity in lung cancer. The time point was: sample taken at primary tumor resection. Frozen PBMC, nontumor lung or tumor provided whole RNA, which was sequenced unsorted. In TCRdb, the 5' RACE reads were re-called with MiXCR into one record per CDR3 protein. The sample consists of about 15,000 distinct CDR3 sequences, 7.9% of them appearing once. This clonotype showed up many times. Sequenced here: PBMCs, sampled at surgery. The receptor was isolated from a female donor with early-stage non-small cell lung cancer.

CDR3 in amino acids: CASSISGSPGVDTQYF. For the CDR3, the DNA is TGTGCCAGCAGTATATCCGGGTCACCAGGTGTTGATACGCAGTATTTT. This sequence joins TRBV28 and TRBJ2-3, with unresolved D. Trimming pared 5 bases from V and 6 bases from J, leaving 21 bases between. The CDR3 spans 16 residues. The germline V gene encodes CDR1 MDHEN and CDR2 SYDVKM. The variable domain in full, with the rest retrieved from reference TRBV28 and TRBJ2-3, is DVKVTQSSRYLVKRTGEKVFLECVQDMDHENMFWYRQDPGLGLRLIYFSYDVKMKEKGDIPEGYSVSREKKERFSLILESASTNQTSMYLCASSISGSPGVDTQYFGPGTRLTVL.